One sample yielded the 12 T cell receptor beta chains listed below, sequenced in a study of identical twins (TCRdb year 2016). Library construction relied on 5' RACE. The sample was run on an Illumina HiSeq 2000. The public reads were quality trimmed at Q25 with fastp and then assembled into clones with MiXCR by TCRdb, keeping productive beta chains. Every entry covers one CDR3 protein and lists the most common genes and DNA from its rows. In this sample the table shows 350,000 or so distinct CDR3 sequences, about 12% of which occur a single time. Just over 7% of the sample lies in the top ten. This same sample was also part of a study on yellow fever vaccine responses in identical twins.

Sequencing used CD8+ T cells sorted from blood. The receptors were sampled from a woman younger than 35 in good health.

The chain recombines TRBV28 with TRBJ1-5; D is unclear. V lost 2 bases to trimming and J lost 1 base, with 6 bases between them. In germline, CDR1 is MDHEN, CDR2 SYDVKM. The CDR3 is 14 residues long. The DNA of the CDR3 is TGTGCCAGCAGTTTACTCGAGAGCAATCAGCCCCAGCATTTT. Amino acid sequence: CASSLLESNQPQHF.

This clonotype was seen more than once but under ten times. The CDR3 loop is CASSERTTDTQYF. In DNA form, the CDR3 reads TGTGCCAGCAGTGAGCGGACCACAGATACGCAGTATTTT. The chain joins TRBV6-4 to TRBJ2-3; D not certain. Trimming took 3 bases from V and 2 from J, leaving 6 bases between them. The CDR3 runs 13 residues. Per the germline V gene, CDR1 is MRHNA and CDR2 is SNTAGT.

The chain has TRBV15 and TRBJ1-5; no clear D gene. The CDR3 length is 13 residues. Germline V gene data show CDR1 as LNHNV and CDR2 as YYDKDF (reference sequence). V was cut by 2 bases and J by 5 bases, with 7 bases left in between. The CDR3 DNA is TGTGCCACCAGCAGAAGGGATTATCAGCCCCAGCATTTT. The encoded protein is CATSRRDYQPQHF.

The J gene is TRBJ2-3, the V gene TRBV13; D is unresolved. Looked up from germline, CDR1 is PRHDT and CDR2 is FYEKMQ (reference sequence). Trimming removed 4 bases from V and 6 bases from J, with 11 bases in between. There are 13 residues in the CDR3. The CDR3 bases are TGTGCCAGCAGCTCTCACCTTTCGGATACGCAGTATTTT. Translating gives CASSSHLSDTQYF.

V usage is TRBV12-3 or TRBV12-4 and J usage is TRBJ1-2; 7 bases are shared with TRBD1. CDR3 length: 13 residues. Trimming at V came to 2 bases and at J to 4 bases, leaving 1 base not matched to a gene. The CDR3 here is CASSLTGAYGYTF. In DNA, the CDR3 is TGTGCCAGCAGTTTAACAGGGGCCTATGGCTACACCTTC.

The V gene is TRBV12-3 or TRBV12-4, the J gene TRBJ2-7; possibly TRBD2 for D (6 bases). V lost 1 base and J lost 0, with 13 bases in between. The length of the CDR3 is 16 residues. CDR3 DNA: TGTGCCAGCAGTTTAGATGCGGGGCTTAGCTCCTACGAGCAGTACTTC. The encoded protein is CASSLDAGLSSYEQYF.

The V gene is TRBV12-3 or TRBV12-4, the J gene TRBJ2-7, with D tentatively TRBD1 (5 bases). V was shortened by 1 base and J by 5 bases, with 9 bases between the two germline ends. This CDR3 spans 13 amino acids. The CDR3 sequence is CASSLGGWDEQYF. CDR3 sequence (DNA): TGTGCCAGCAGTTTAGGGGGCTGGGACGAGCAGTACTTC.

V and J are TRBV7-9 and TRBJ2-5, with D perhaps given as TRBD1 or TRBD2 (5 bases each). The CDR3 loop spans 15 amino acids. V was cut by 1 base and J by 1 base, with 10 bases left in between. Germline V CDR1 and CDR2: SEHNR, FQNEAQ (reference sequence). The CDR3 nucleotides are TGTGCCAGCAGCTTAGGCCAGGGAGTCCAAGAGACCCAGTACTTC. It translates to CASSLGQGVQETQYF.

The chain has TRBV29-1 and TRBJ2-7; perhaps TRBD1 as D (6 bases). The CDR3 runs to 15 residues. The V end lost 1 base, the J end lost 5 bases, and 18 bases lay between the germline ends. Looked up from germline, CDR1 is SQVTM and CDR2 is ANQGSEA. The DNA for the CDR3 is TGCAGCGTTGAAGTAGGGACCACAGGGATCCACGAGCAGTACTTC. Protein product: CSVEVGTTGIHEQYF.

The genes are TRBV5-1 and TRBJ2-1; TRBD2 matches at 13 bases. This CDR3 comprises 18 residues. V lost 0 bases, J lost 5 bases, and 8 bases stayed unmatched. Germline V gene sequence: CDR1 SGHRS, CDR2 YFSETQ. This CDR3 reads CASSLGTSGGPPNNEQFF. The CDR3 DNA follows: TGCGCCAGCAGCTTGGGGACTAGCGGGGGCCCCCCAAACAATGAGCAGTTCTTC.

This clonotype was detected only a few times. This chain uses TRBV19 with TRBJ2-1; 9 bases are a match to TRBD2. CDR3 length: 15 residues. Germline lookup yields CDR1 LNHDA and CDR2 SQIVND (reference sequence). Trimming at V came to 6 bases and at J to 9 bases, leaving 12 bases not matched to a gene. CDR3 coding DNA: TGTGCCAGTAGACTAGCGGGCCTGGCGGGCACTGAGCAGTTCTTC. Translation gives CASRLAGLAGTEQFF.

The chain has TRBV7-9 and TRBJ2-7, with a possible D match to TRBD1 (5 bases). The CDR3 contains 15 residues. CDR1 is SEHNR, CDR2 FQNEAQ, per germline (reference sequence). V shed 0 bases and J shed 3 bases, with 12 bases lying between them. CDR3 DNA: TGTGCCAGCAGCTTAGCACTCCCCGACAGCTACGAGCAGTACGTC. This codes for CASSLALPDSYEQYV.